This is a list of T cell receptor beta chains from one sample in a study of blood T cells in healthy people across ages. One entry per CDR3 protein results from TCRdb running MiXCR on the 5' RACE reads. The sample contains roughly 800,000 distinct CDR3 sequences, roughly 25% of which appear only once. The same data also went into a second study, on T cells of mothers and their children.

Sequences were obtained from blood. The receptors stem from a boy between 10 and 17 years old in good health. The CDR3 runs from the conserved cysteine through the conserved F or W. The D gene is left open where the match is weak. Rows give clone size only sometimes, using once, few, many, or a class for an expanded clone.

CASSFPRGGSYNEQFF	TGTGCCAGCAGCTTTCCCCGCGGGGGTTCCTACAATGAGCAGTTCTTC	TRBD2	TRBV7-9	TRBJ2-1	few
CASLGLATEQYF	TGTGCGAGCCTCGGGCTAGCGACCGAGCAGTACTTC	.	TRBV12-3/TRBV12-4	TRBJ2-7	once
CASASGSSYEQYF	TGTGCCAGCGCCAGCGGAAGCTCCTACGAGCAGTACTTC	.	TRBV7-8	TRBJ2-7	.
CSVVSVSRVETQYF	TGCAGCGTTGTTAGTGTTAGCAGGGTGGAGACCCAGTACTTC	.	TRBV29-1	TRBJ2-5	few
CASSVSGRVYEQFF	TGTGCCAGCAGCGTGAGCGGGAGGGTGTATGAGCAGTTCTTC	TRBD2	TRBV9	TRBJ2-1	.
CASSSNRGVQETQYF	TGTGCCAGCAGCTCAAACCGCGGGGTACAAGAGACCCAGTACTTC	.	TRBV7-8	TRBJ2-5	few
CAIATTGTETNYGYTF	TGTGCCATCGCGACTACCGGGACCGAAACTAACTATGGCTACACCTTC	.	TRBV10-3	TRBJ1-2	few
CASSLSHDEKLFF	TGTGCCAGCAGCTTGTCACACGATGAAAAACTGTTTTTT	.	TRBV11-3	TRBJ1-4	few
CASSEGPGYNSPLHF	TGTGCCAGCAGCGAGGGGCCAGGGTATAATTCACCCCTCCACTTT	.	TRBV9	TRBJ1-6	few
CASSERPGQGNQPQHF	TGTGCCAGCAGCGAGAGGCCGGGACAGGGTAATCAGCCCCAGCATTTT	TRBD1	TRBV7-8	TRBJ1-5	few
CASSYDGTVYEQYF	TGTGCCAGCAGTTACGACGGGACAGTCTACGAGCAGTACTTC	TRBD1	TRBV6-6	TRBJ2-7	.
CATSRDTRAGELFF	TGTGCCACCAGCAGAGATACCAGGGCCGGGGAGCTGTTTTTT	.	TRBV15	TRBJ2-2	.
CASSESPNTGELFF	TGTGCCAGCAGTGAAAGTCCGAACACCGGGGAGCTGTTTTTT	.	TRBV2	TRBJ2-2	few
CASLRGQVYTDTQYF	TGTGCCAGCCTAAGAGGGCAGGTATACACAGATACGCAGTATTTT	.	TRBV6-1	TRBJ2-3	.
CASSLVGSGGETQYF	TGCGCCAGCAGCTTGGTGGGGAGTGGCGGAGAGACCCAGTACTTC	.	TRBV5-1	TRBJ2-5	.
CATSRERGFYEQYF	TGTGCCACCAGCAGAGAGAGGGGTTTCTACGAGCAGTACTTC	.	TRBV15	TRBJ2-7	few
CASSYQPLEEKLFF	TGTGCCAGCAGCTACCAGCCCCTAGAGGAAAAACTGTTTTTT	.	TRBV7-2	TRBJ1-4	few
CASSQDRGFRVGTQYF	TGCGCCAGCAGCCAAGATAGGGGGTTCCGCGTAGGTACGCAGTATTTT	.	TRBV4-3	TRBJ2-3	many
CSARDLGFDQPQHF	TGCAGTGCTAGAGATTTAGGGTTTGATCAGCCCCAGCATTTT	.	TRBV20-1	TRBJ1-5	.
CATSRDLGFGQPQHF	TGTGCCACCAGCAGAGATCTAGGTTTTGGTCAGCCCCAGCATTTT	.	TRBV15	TRBJ1-5	.
CASSLADLAQFF	TGTGCCAGCAGCTTAGCGGATTTAGCTCAGTTCTTC	.	TRBV7-9	TRBJ2-1	.
CASSAQFDGYTF	TGTGCCAGCAGTGCCCAGTTCGATGGCTACACCTTC	.	TRBV12-3/TRBV12-4	TRBJ1-2	few
CASSDPSGQETQYF	TGTGCCAGCAGCGACCCGAGCGGCCAAGAGACCCAGTACTTC	.	TRBV7-2	TRBJ2-5	few
CASSLGGASYSGNTIYF	TGTGCCAGCAGCTTAGGAGGGGCATCTTACTCTGGAAACACCATATATTTT	.	TRBV7-2	TRBJ1-3	.
CSVEREGLTDTQYF	TGCAGCGTTGAACGGGAGGGGTTGACAGATACGCAGTATTTT	TRBD2	TRBV29-1	TRBJ2-3	few
CASSLGYPSGGPSYEQYF	TGCGCCAGCAGCCTAGGATACCCTAGCGGGGGCCCGTCCTACGAGCAGTACTTC	TRBD2	TRBV4-1	TRBJ2-7	few
CASSKKGGMNTEAFF	TGTGCCAGCAGCAAAAAGGGAGGGATGAACACTGAAGCTTTCTTT	.	TRBV21-1	TRBJ1-1	few
CASSLALAASYNEQFF	TGCGCCAGCAGCTTGGCCCTAGCGGCCTCCTACAATGAGCAGTTCTTC	TRBD2	TRBV5-1	TRBJ2-1	few
CASGTLAGGAETQYF	TGTGCCAGCGGAACACTAGCGGGAGGCGCGGAGACCCAGTACTTC	TRBD2	TRBV25-1	TRBJ2-5	.
CASSVSSGDIYEQFF	TGTGCCAGCAGCGTTTCTAGCGGGGATATTTATGAGCAGTTCTTC	TRBD2	TRBV9	TRBJ2-1	.
CASSYKGSSSYNEQFF	TGTGCCAGCAGTTACAAGGGGTCGAGCTCCTACAATGAGCAGTTCTTC	.	TRBV6-6	TRBJ2-1	few
CSFRTIWANEQFF	TGCAGCTTTCGGACTATTTGGGCCAATGAGCAGTTCTTC	.	TRBV29-1	TRBJ2-1	.
CASTSFRGPYEQYF	TGTGCCAGCACCTCATTCCGGGGTCCCTACGAGCAGTACTTC	.	TRBV12-3/TRBV12-4	TRBJ2-7	.
CASTLGDFDGYTF	TGTGCCAGCACGCTAGGAGATTTTGACGGCTACACCTTC	.	TRBV12-3/TRBV12-4	TRBJ1-2	few
CASCEVGWMGTQYF	TGCGCCAGCTGTGAAGTTGGCTGGATGGGGACCCAGTACTTC	.	TRBV2	TRBJ2-5	.
CAISRDRSTNEKLFF	TGTGCCATCAGCCGAGACAGATCAACTAATGAAAAACTGTTTTTT	.	TRBV10-3	TRBJ1-4	few
CASSYLSGGSDTQYF	TGTGCCAGCAGTTATCTTAGCGGGGGGTCGGATACGCAGTATTTT	TRBD2	TRBV6-9	TRBJ2-3	.
CASSPDRALFDGNTIYF	TGTGCCAGCAGCCCCGACAGGGCCCTGTTCGATGGAAACACCATATATTTT	TRBD1	TRBV6-1	TRBJ1-3	.
CASRGGQTQYF	TGTGCCAGCAGGGGAGGGCAGACCCAGTACTTC	TRBD2	TRBV28	TRBJ2-5	.
CASRQTPTNEKLFF	TGCGCCAGCAGACAGACACCAACTAATGAAAAACTGTTTTTT	.	TRBV5-1	TRBJ1-4	.
CASSPGRAAYEQYF	TGTGCCAGCAGCCCCGGACGGGCCGCCTACGAGCAGTACTTC	.	TRBV11-3	TRBJ2-7	.
CASSWILEETQYF	TGCGCCAGCAGCTGGATTCTGGAAGAGACCCAGTACTTC	.	TRBV5-1	TRBJ2-5	.
CATSDPTSGTSYTQYF	TGTGCCACCAGTGATCCGACTAGCGGAACCTCATATACGCAGTATTTT	TRBD2	TRBV24-1	TRBJ2-3	.
CSVEGPGGEQYF	TGCAGCGTTGAAGGGCCCGGCGGCGAGCAGTACTTC	.	TRBV29-1	TRBJ2-7	.
CASSFGTSGPPDTQYF	TGTGCCAGCAGCTTTGGGACTAGCGGGCCCCCAGATACGCAGTATTTT	TRBD2	TRBV7-9	TRBJ2-3	few
CASSQPASGGDNEQFF	TGTGCCAGCAGCCAACCCGCTAGCGGGGGGGACAATGAGCAGTTCTTC	TRBD2	TRBV7-8	TRBJ2-1	few
CSATWRTEAFF	TGCAGTGCTACCTGGAGAACTGAAGCTTTCTTT	.	TRBV20-1	TRBJ1-1	few
CASSPGQDNEKLFF	TGTGCCAGCAGCCCCGGACAGGATAATGAAAAACTGTTTTTT	TRBD1	TRBV7-9	TRBJ1-4	many
CASSQDRTVFYGYTF	TGCGCCAGCAGCCAAGATCGCACAGTCTTTTATGGCTACACCTTC	.	TRBV4-3	TRBJ1-2	.
CASSTGGAEGNEQFF	TGTGCCAGCTCAACCGGGGGGGCGGAGGGCAATGAGCAGTTCTTC	TRBD2	TRBV7-9	TRBJ2-1	few